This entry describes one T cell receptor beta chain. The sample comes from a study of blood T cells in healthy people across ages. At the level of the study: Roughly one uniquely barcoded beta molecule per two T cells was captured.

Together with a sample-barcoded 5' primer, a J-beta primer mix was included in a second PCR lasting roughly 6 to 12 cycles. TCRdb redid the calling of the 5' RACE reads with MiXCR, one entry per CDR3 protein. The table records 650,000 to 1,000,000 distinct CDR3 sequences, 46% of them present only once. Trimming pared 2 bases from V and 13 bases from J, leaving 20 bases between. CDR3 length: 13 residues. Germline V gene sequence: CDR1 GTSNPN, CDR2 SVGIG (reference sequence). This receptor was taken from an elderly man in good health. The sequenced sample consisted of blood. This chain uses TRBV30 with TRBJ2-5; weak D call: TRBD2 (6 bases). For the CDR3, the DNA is TGTGCCTGGAGTCCTACCGGGACTGAGTATCGGTACTTC. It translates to CAWSPTGTEYRYF.